The TCR beta chain described here comes from a study of blood T cell repertoires in COVID-19. In the study overall: Donors in the United States, Italy and Spain gave samples during acute or convalescent COVID-19. Sources were T cells, B-cell-depleted T cells, or PBMCs; the material itself was cDNA or gDNA.

The CDR3 is made up of 11 amino acids. V was cut by 2 bases and J by 8 bases, with 6 bases left in between. From germline, CDR1 is SGHAT and CDR2 FQNNGV. Study processing details: Estimation of nucleated cell counts relied on the amplification of reference gene primers. The repertoire was sequenced with immunoSEQ multiplex PCR; TCRdb's copy has only in-frame clones and lacks some. V and J calls and clone size follow that table, whereas D and trimming were derived from the DNA. Of about 80,000 clones listed, around 88% are singletons. Sequencing was done on a sample of peripheral blood. The receptor's source is an elderly man with active or convalescent COVID-19. This chain connects TRBV11-2 to TRBJ1-1; D call uncertain. In DNA, the CDR3 is TGTGCCAGCAGCTTAATTTCGGAAGCTTTCTTT. Protein product: CASSLISEAFF.